Described below is a single T cell receptor beta chain sequence and its context. This entry belongs to a study of blood T cell repertoires in COVID-19. Across the study: The United States, Italy and Spain were the sources of the acute and convalescent COVID-19 samples.

Per germline, CDR1 MNHNS and CDR2 SASEGT. CDR3 length equals 12 residues. Losses at the gene ends were 6 bases for V and 7 bases for J; bases not matched to a gene: 6. Participants, roughly 18 to 90 years old, spanned more than 20 US areas. Assignments of participants to cohorts depended upon their own reported clinical history. Sequencing was performed with immunoSEQ multiplex PCR; in TCRdb, only in-frame clones are kept and a portion is missing. Among nearly 400,000 clones listed, roughly nine tenths were seen once. The V gene is TRBV6-1, the J gene TRBJ2-7; 7 nucleotides align to TRBD1. The receptor's source is a woman under 40 who had recovered from COVID-19. The sequenced sample was PBMCs or T cells enriched from blood (not recorded which). The CDR3 loop is CASSEGAWEQYF. CDR3 bases: TGTGCCAGCAGCGAGGGGGCTTGGGAGCAGTACTTC.